This T cell receptor beta chain was recovered during a study of blood T cell repertoires in COVID-19. Study overall: Italy, Spain and the United States were the sources of the convalescent and acute COVID-19 samples. The analysed material was cDNA or gDNA that came from T cells, B-cell-depleted T cells, or PBMCs.

Per the original methods: Reference gene primer amplification yielded estimated nucleated cell counts. Method: immunoSEQ multiplex PCR; TCRdb's copy keeps in-frame clones and lacks some. V and J calls and clone size are those listed in that table; D and trimming were worked out from the DNA. The repertoire includes under 450,000 clones, less than 90% of them detected once, and 3% sits in the top ten. Per the germline V gene, CDR1 is SNHLY and CDR2 is FYNNEI. This CDR3 comprises 17 residues. The J segment lost 4 bases and the V segment lost 0 bases, leaving 12 bases of the junction unmatched. Which cohort a participant joined came from the clinical history participants gave.

The TCR originated in a woman in her twenties or thirties who had recovered from COVID-19. The genes are TRBV2 and TRBJ2-7; 7 bases agree with TRBD2. The sample was PBMCs or T cells enriched from blood (not recorded which). The CDR3 here is CASSEALGGTPNYEQYF. In DNA, the CDR3 is TGTGCCAGCAGTGAAGCGCTGGGGGGGACCCCTAATTACGAGCAGTACTTC.